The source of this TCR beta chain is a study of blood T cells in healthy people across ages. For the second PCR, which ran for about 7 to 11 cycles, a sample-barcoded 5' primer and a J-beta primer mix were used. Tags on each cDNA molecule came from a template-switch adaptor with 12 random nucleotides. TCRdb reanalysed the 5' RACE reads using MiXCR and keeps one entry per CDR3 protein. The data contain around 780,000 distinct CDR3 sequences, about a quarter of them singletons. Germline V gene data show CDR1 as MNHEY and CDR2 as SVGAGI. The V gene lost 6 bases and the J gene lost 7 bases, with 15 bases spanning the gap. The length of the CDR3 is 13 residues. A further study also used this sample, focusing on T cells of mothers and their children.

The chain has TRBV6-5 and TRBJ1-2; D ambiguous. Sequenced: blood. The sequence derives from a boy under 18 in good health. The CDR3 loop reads CASSRREKAGYTF. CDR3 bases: TGTGCCAGCAGCAGGAGAGAAAAGGCTGGCTACACCTTC.